This T cell receptor (beta chain) was recorded in a study of beta chain features in type 1 diabetes. Overall study findings and caveats: Sequencing of cDNA might inflate the share of cells that strongly express TCR. In comparison with healthy donors, patients had naive, central memory and Treg TCRB repertoires that appeared more similar.

The whole isolated RNA underwent reverse transcription, so sequencing captured expressed TCRB transcripts. Generated by immunoSEQ multiplex PCR, the TCRdb table keeps only in-frame clones and is missing some. Among 970,000 or so clones, 17% were seen once, and the ten largest hold around 0.02%. The V and J ends lost 3 bases and 0 bases respectively, with 12 bases between them. CDR1 and CDR2 from the germline V gene are SGHTA and FQGNSA. The CDR3 spans 16 residues. With respect to this clone: The antigen is not known.

The specimen sequenced was naive CD4+ T cells from blood. The rearrangement links TRBV7-2 to TRBJ2-1, with D perhaps matching TRBD1 (6 bases). This receptor was obtained from a woman under 30 in good health. The CDR3 loop is CASSFQGLSSYNEQFF. CDR3 in DNA: TGTGCCAGCAGCTTTCAGGGGTTGAGCTCCTACAATGAGCAGTTCTTC.